This entry features one T cell receptor (beta chain) sequence. Its antigen is unidentified. Germline V gene lookup returns CDR1 LNHDA and CDR2 SQIVND (reference sequence). This CDR3 has 13 residues. The germline V and J ends were trimmed by 4 bases and 10 bases, with 13 bases remaining between them. This sample stems from a study of OX40 agonist ivuxolimab in advanced cancers. Study at large: Partial response was recorded in three patients: one hepatocellular carcinoma and two cutaneous melanoma cases.

Sequenced by immunoSEQ multiplex PCR; TCRdb stores in-frame clones only, minus some. Among roughly 70,000 clones listed, 80% to 85% were seen once. Study-wide results and caveats: Both blood CD4+ and CD8+ T cells showed clonal growth by week 6 at 0.1 to 3.0 mg/kg.

The TCR originated in an adult with an advanced solid tumor such as melanoma, head and neck, liver or kidney cancer. The sample was CD4+ or CD8+ T cells sorted from blood, taken in a trial of the OX40 agonist ivuxolimab. The chain carries TRBV19 and TRBJ1-4; perhaps TRBD1 as D (6 bases). CDR3 nucleotide sequence: TGTGCCAGTAGTAGGAGGGAAGGGGGAAAACTGTTTTTT. It codes for CASSRREGGKLFF.